Given below is one T cell receptor beta chain in context. Its antigen is unknown. This entry is derived from a study of shared clonotypes between healthy human individuals. Study background: Three plates were used per donor for CD4 naive, three for CD4 memory, two for CD8 naive and one for CD8 memory.

Study-level results: Clonotypes which were not shared had lower generation probabilities than clonotypes that all four donors shared.

The data were produced by immunoSEQ multiplex PCR, yet TCRdb's version contains in-frame clones alone and is incomplete. The sample shows about 1.1 million clones, about four fifths of them seen only once. V lost 5 bases and J lost 1, with 15 bases in between. The CDR3 length is 15 residues. CDR1 is SGHRS and CDR2 is YFSETQ in the germline V gene. The TCR comes from a young man in good health. Some clones in this sample may be carry-over from other donors' samples. J is TRBJ1-1 and V is TRBV5-1; D not resolved. The sequencing sample was made of memory CD4+ T cells from PBMCs. The sample's subset: CD45RA-negative fraction. CDR3 protein: CASRNQATTNTEAFF. For the CDR3, the DNA is TGCGCCAGCAGAAATCAGGCGACGACGAACACTGAAGCTTTCTTT. Full variable domain (missing parts from reference TRBV5-1 and TRBJ1-1): KAGVTQTPRYLIKTRGQQVTLSCSPISGHRSVSWYQQTPGQGLQFLFEYFSETQRNKGNFPGRFSGRQFSNSRSEMNVSTLELGDSALYLCASRNQATTNTEAFFGQGTRLTVV.